What follows are 11 T cell receptor beta chains derived from one specimen sequenced in a study of shared clonotypes between healthy human individuals. CD45RO-negative, CCR7-positively selected cells formed the naive CD8 fraction, excluding terminally differentiated effector memory CD45RA+ cells. Repertoires were generated with immunoSEQ multiplex PCR, while TCRdb's copy carries only in-frame clones and drops some. Of hundreds of thousands of clones in the sample, nearly 97% were seen once. Input material: naive CD8+ T cells sorted from blood. The receptors originated from a woman aged 25 to 39 in good health.

This chain links TRBV6-5 with TRBJ1-1; 8 nucleotides align to TRBD1. CDR3 length: 14 residues. Germline V gene data show CDR1 as MNHEY and CDR2 as SVGAGI. The J segment lost 7 bases and the V segment lost 5 bases, leaving 9 bases of the junction unmatched. The CDR3 nucleotides read TGTGCCAGCAGTCCGAGACAGGGGACGAATGAAGCTTTCTTT. Translation gives CASSPRQGTNEAFF.

Comments on this clone: No DNA is shown, since the ends of the CDR3 on it are uncertain; the CDR3 is the one TCRdb lists. The chain combines TRBV9 with TRBJ2-7; the D call in the table, TRBD2, was not verified against the DNA. Including both end residues, the CDR3 is 13 amino acids long. The V gene's germline CDR1 is SGDLS and CDR2 YYNGEE. The CDR3 reads CASSVGSGTPVFF.

J is TRBJ2-7 and V is TRBV13; TRBD1 agrees at 7 bases. The trim removed 3 bases at V and 1 base at J, leaving 3 bases unmatched. The CDR3 spans 14 residues. The germline gives CDR1 PRHDT, CDR2 FYEKMQ (reference sequence). CDR3 sequence (DNA): TGTGCCAGCAGCTTGGACAGGTCTTCCTACGAGCAGTACTTC. It translates to CASSLDRSSYEQYF.

The DNA for the CDR3 is TGCGCCAGCAGCCAAGATGGACTAGCAGCCTACGAGCAGTACTTC. Its protein is CASSQDGLAAYEQYF. The V call is TRBV4-1, the J call TRBJ2-7, with 8 bases that match TRBD2. The CDR3 loop spans 15 amino acids. Germline V CDR1 and CDR2: MGHRA, YSYEKL. V was clipped by 0 bases and J by 2 bases; unmatched bases: 3.

This chain connects TRBV2 to TRBJ2-1; D not resolved. Looked up from germline, CDR1 is SNHLY and CDR2 is FYNNEI. The ends were cut back, 8 bases at V and 2 bases at J, with 10 bases in the middle. The CDR3 runs 13 residues. CDR3 sequence (DNA): TGTGCCAGCTCGGCGTCACCCTACAATGAGCAGTTCTTC. As protein: CASSASPYNEQFF.

The rearrangement links TRBV27 to TRBJ1-4; D is uncertain. The germline gives CDR1 MNHEY, CDR2 SMNVEV (reference sequence). This CDR3 has 14 amino acids. Trimming pared 3 bases from V and 4 bases from J, leaving 9 bases between. DNA for the CDR3: TGTGCCAGCAGTTTGCGACAAAATAATGAAAAACTGTTTTTT. Its translation: CASSLRQNNEKLFF.

J is TRBJ2-1 and V is TRBV19; 7 nucleotides match TRBD2. CDR3 length equals 15 residues. CDR1 is LNHDA and CDR2 is SQIVND in the germline V gene (reference sequence). With 2 bases clipped from V and 4 bases from J, the junction kept 5 bases outside the gene matches. In DNA form, the CDR3 reads TGTGCCAGTAGTATATACGGGGGGACGTACAATGAGCAGTTCTTC. The encoded protein is CASSIYGGTYNEQFF.

The chain joins TRBV4-2 to TRBJ1-1; the D gene is possibly TRBD1 (6 bases). Looked up from germline, CDR1 is LGHNA and CDR2 is YNFKEQ. The CDR3 runs to 15 residues. The V end was cut by 6 bases, the J end by 1 base, with 15 bases between. CDR3 DNA: TGTGCCAGCAGGCAGTTGAGGGGGGAGAACACTGAAGCTTTCTTT. It translates to CASRQLRGENTEAFF.

V usage is TRBV7-9 and J usage is TRBJ2-5; the D is unclear. Germline CDR1 reads SEHNR; CDR2 reads FQNEAQ (reference sequence). The V end lost 1 base, the J end lost 3 bases, and 12 bases lay between the germline ends. This CDR3 region has 15 residues. For the CDR3, the DNA is TGTGCCAGCAGCTTAGTGCTGCCTCGCGAAGAGACCCAGTACTTC. It codes for CASSLVLPREETQYF.

This clone was found once. V gene TRBV6-1 combines with J gene TRBJ2-5, with 13 bases lining up with TRBD2. The CDR3 is 17 amino acids. Trimming cost V 4 bases and J 1 base; bases outside gene matches: 6. Germline CDR1 MNHNS, CDR2 SASEGT. The chain's CDR3 is CASSGGLAGDLQETQYF. CDR3 bases: TGTGCCAGCAGTGGCGGACTAGCGGGAGATCTCCAAGAGACCCAGTACTTC.

Notes on this clone: The same CDR3 is also encoded by other DNA sequences in this sample. The chain carries TRBV9 and TRBJ2-2; D uncertain. This CDR3 is built from 13 residues. Trimming took off 0 bases at V and 4 bases at J, with 4 bases between the two ends. Germline CDR1 reads SGDLS; CDR2 reads YYNGEE. The chain's CDR3 is CASSVVSTGELFF. The CDR3, as DNA: TGTGCCAGCAGCGTAGTCAGCACCGGGGAGCTGTTTTTT.